One T cell receptor (beta chain) is described in this entry. Treatment described: preoperative locoregional IRX-2 cytokine immunotherapy. This phase Ib study tested locoregional IRX-2 cytokine immunotherapy given before surgery. The entry originates in a study of preoperative IRX-2 immunotherapy in early breast cancer. Germline-derived CDR1 and CDR2 are MDHEN and SYDVKM. V lost 2 bases to trimming and J lost 4 bases; unmatched junction nucleotides: 5. There are 14 residues in the CDR3. The data were produced by immunoSEQ multiplex PCR, yet TCRdb's version contains in-frame clones alone and is incomplete. This sample has about 98,000 clones, with roughly 85% found just once.

The chain employs TRBV28 and TRBJ2-7, with 7 bases aligning to TRBD1. This clonotype was sampled from a human donor with breast cancer. Sequenced here: tumor tissue, sampled after IRX-2 immunotherapy. CDR3 residues: CASSLGGRGYEQYF. CDR3 in DNA: TGTGCCAGCAGTTTAGGGGGCAGGGGGTACGAGCAGTACTTC. The whole variable domain, remainder taken from reference TRBV28 and TRBJ2-7, is DVKVTQSSRYLVKRTGEKVFLECVQDMDHENMFWYRQDPGLGLRLIYFSYDVKMKEKGDIPEGYSVSREKKERFSLILESASTNQTSMYLCASSLGGRGYEQYFGPGTRLTVT.